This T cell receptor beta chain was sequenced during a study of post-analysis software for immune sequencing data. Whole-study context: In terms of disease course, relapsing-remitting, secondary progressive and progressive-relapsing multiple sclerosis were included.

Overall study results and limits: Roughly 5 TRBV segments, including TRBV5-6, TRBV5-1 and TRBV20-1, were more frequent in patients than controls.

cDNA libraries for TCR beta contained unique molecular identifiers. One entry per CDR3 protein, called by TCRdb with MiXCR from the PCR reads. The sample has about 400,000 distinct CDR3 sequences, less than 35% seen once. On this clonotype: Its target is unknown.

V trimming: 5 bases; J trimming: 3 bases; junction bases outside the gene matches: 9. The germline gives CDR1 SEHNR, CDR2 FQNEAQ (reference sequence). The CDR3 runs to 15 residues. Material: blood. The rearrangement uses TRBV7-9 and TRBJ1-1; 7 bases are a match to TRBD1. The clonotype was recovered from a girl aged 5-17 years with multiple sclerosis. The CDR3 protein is CASSRVTGRDTEAFF. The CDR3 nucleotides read TGTGCCAGCAGCCGTGTGACAGGGCGGGACACTGAAGCTTTCTTT.